Following are 30 T cell receptor beta chains from one sample sequenced in a study of blood T cell repertoires in COVID-19 (dated by TCRdb to between 2020 and 2021). The receptor library was made with the immunoSEQ multiplex PCR assay. As stored in TCRdb, this immuneACCESS dataset retains in-frame rearrangements with V and J assigned. A fraction of the clones does not appear; measured against another copy, unresolved V genes explain less than half of the discrepancy, and the remainder lacks a known reason. This sample comprises 200,000 or so clones, approximately 84% of them detected only once. Jointly, the top ten make up approximately 2.9% of the sample. The sample was peripheral blood. The receptors derive from a woman in her 30s who had recovered from COVID-19.

CDR3 nucleotides: TGCAGTGGAGTAGGGGAACAAGCTTTCTTT. Its translation is CSGVGEQAFF. The genes are TRBV20-1 and TRBJ1-1; the D gene is possibly TRBD1 (5 bases). Germline CDR1 DFQATT, CDR2 SNEGSKA (reference sequence). Trimming removed 7 bases at V and 9 bases at J, with 12 bases between. The CDR3 consists of 10 residues.

This clone came up once. This chain connects TRBV9 to TRBJ2-5, with D hard to call. Germline V gene lookup returns CDR1 SGDLS and CDR2 YYNGEE. The CDR3 has 15 amino acids. Trimming left V 0 bases short and J 1 base short, with 10 bases between. In DNA, the CDR3 is TGTGCCAGCAGCGTAGGATATTCGGTCCAAGAGACCCAGTACTTC. This sequence encodes CASSVGYSVQETQYF.

This clone occurred a few times. The J gene is TRBJ1-2, the V gene TRBV30; 11 positions match TRBD1. The J segment lost 8 bases and the V segment lost 5 bases, leaving 13 bases of the junction unmatched. Germline CDR1 reads GTSNPN; CDR2 reads SVGIG (reference sequence). This CDR3 has 15 residues. The DNA for the CDR3 is TGTGCCTGGTGGGGTATGGGGACAGGGGGTATCGGCTACACCTTC. This codes for CAWWGMGTGGIGYTF.

The chain employs TRBV2 and TRBJ2-3, with 9 bases lining up with TRBD1. This CDR3 contains 13 residues. The V gene's germline CDR1 is SNHLY and CDR2 FYNNEI. With 6 bases clipped from V and 6 bases from J, the junction kept 4 bases outside the gene matches. The CDR3 DNA reads TGTGCCAGCAGACAGGGGGCAGGGGATACGCAGTATTTT. Translated: CASRQGAGDTQYF.

The chain employs TRBV5-1 and TRBJ2-5; D not certain. Trimming cost V 1 base and J 3 bases, with 19 bases left between them. The CDR3 has 17 amino acids. From germline, CDR1 is SGHRS and CDR2 YFSETQ. The CDR3 sequence: CASSLFTPLPPEETQYF. CDR3 in DNA: TGCGCCAGCAGCTTGTTCACCCCTCTCCCCCCGGAAGAGACCCAGTACTTC. The full variable domain, with the rest looked up from reference TRBV5-1 and TRBJ2-5, is KAGVTQTPRYLIKTRGQQVTLSCSPISGHRSVSWYQQTPGQGLQFLFEYFSETQRNKGNFPGRFSGRQFSNSRSEMNVSTLELGDSALYLCASSLFTPLPPEETQYFGPGTRLLVL.

The chain is built from TRBV19 and TRBJ1-1; no firm D call. The germline gives CDR1 LNHDA, CDR2 SQIVND (reference sequence). The CDR3 loop spans 17 amino acids. V was pared by 2 bases and J by 5 bases, with 21 bases between. The CDR3 nucleotides are TGTGCCAGTAGTATACGACTAGTCTTAAGGCGAGAAACTGAAGCTTTCTTT. This translates into CASSIRLVLRRETEAFF.

The chain links TRBV19 to TRBJ2-2, with 7 bases lining up with TRBD2. The V and J ends lost 7 bases and 3 bases, in that order; junction bases with no gene match: 11. Germline V gene sequence: CDR1 LNHDA, CDR2 SQIVND (reference sequence). This CDR3 comprises 16 residues. CDR3: CASTPPREGYTGELFF. In DNA, the CDR3 is TGTGCCAGTACCCCACCGAGGGAGGGTTACACCGGGGAGCTGTTTTTT.

This sequence joins TRBV5-8 and TRBJ2-5; 12 bases match TRBD2. CDR1 SGHTS and CDR2 YDEGEE come from the germline V gene. The CDR3 covers 14 residues. After removal of 4 bases from V and 2 bases from J, the junction contained 0 bases not matched to a gene. The CDR3 spells CASSGLAGQETQYF. The CDR3, as DNA: TGTGCCAGCAGCGGACTAGCGGGGCAAGAGACCCAGTACTTC.

The chain is built from TRBV6-1 and TRBJ2-7; D may be TRBD1 (6 bases). Trimming removed 3 bases at V and 9 bases at J, with 15 bases between. Germline-derived CDR1 and CDR2 are MNHNS and SASEGT. This CDR3 region has 13 residues. CDR3 loop: CASSETGTIPQYF. For the CDR3, the DNA is TGTGCCAGCAGTGAGACCGGGACAATCCCGCAGTACTTC.

The rearrangement joins TRBV5-6 to TRBJ2-1; 12 nucleotides agree with TRBD2. In germline, CDR1 is SGHDT, CDR2 YYEEEE. The CDR3 is made up of 15 amino acids. Losses at the gene ends were 5 bases for V and 8 bases for J; bases not matched to a gene: 8. CDR3 sequence reads: CASRLLAGGPDEQFF. As DNA, the CDR3 is TGTGCCAGCAGACTCCTAGCGGGAGGGCCGGATGAGCAGTTCTTC.

This chain joins TRBV19 and TRBJ1-1; a possible D gene is TRBD1 (6 bases). The CDR3 runs 15 residues. The V and J ends lost 5 bases and 4 bases respectively, with 17 bases between them. The germline gives CDR1 LNHDA, CDR2 SQIVND (reference sequence). The CDR3 DNA is TGTGCCAGTAGTCCCAGGGGATCGACGGGCACTGAAGCTTTCTTT. It yields the protein CASSPRGSTGTEAFF.

The V gene is TRBV2, the J gene TRBJ2-7; tentatively, D is TRBD1 (5 bases). CDR1 and CDR2 from the germline V gene are SNHLY and FYNNEI. CDR3 length: 12 amino acids. V was clipped by 2 bases and J by 3 bases, with 5 bases between them. CDR3 nucleotide sequence: TGTGCCAGCAGTGAAAGGGGCTACGAGCAGTACTTC. Translation gives CASSERGYEQYF.

The chain employs TRBV24-1 and TRBJ1-6; D uncertain. The germline V gene encodes CDR1 KGHDR and CDR2 SFDVKD. V was clipped by 9 bases and J by 10 bases, with 9 bases between them. The CDR3 contains 11 residues. The chain's CDR3 is CATGRRSPLHF. CDR3 DNA sequence: TGTGCCACCGGCCGGCGGTCACCCCTCCACTTT.

This rearrangement joins TRBV25-1 to TRBJ2-5, with TRBD1 as a possible D gene (5 bases). Trimming removed 2 bases at V and 4 bases at J, with 14 bases between. The CDR3 totals 15 residues. CDR1 is MGHDK, CDR2 SYGVNS, per germline. As DNA, the CDR3 is TGTGCCAGCAGTGAAGGGGCTAGGGTAGTAGAGACCCAGTACTTC. Protein: CASSEGARVVETQYF.

The V call is TRBV2, the J call TRBJ1-1, with TRBD1 matching 8 bases. With 6 bases clipped from V and 7 bases from J, the junction kept 7 bases outside the gene matches. CDR1 and CDR2 from the germline V gene are SNHLY and FYNNEI. The CDR3 has 13 amino acids. In DNA form, the CDR3 reads TGTGCCAGCAGCGTGGACAGGGACATTGAAGCTTTCTTT. Residues: CASSVDRDIEAFF.

The chain is built from TRBV15 and TRBJ2-7, with D possibly being TRBD1 (5 bases). CDR1 LNHNV and CDR2 YYDKDF come from the germline V gene (reference sequence). This CDR3 spans 15 amino acids. V was clipped by 5 bases and J by 4 bases, with 18 bases between them. CDR3 sequence: CATSPLDTIAYEQYF. CDR3 coding DNA: TGTGCCACCAGCCCCCTGGACACCATAGCATACGAGCAGTACTTC.

The rearrangement uses TRBV5-4 and TRBJ1-3; TRBD1 is a possible D gene (6 bases). Trimming left V 4 bases short and J 3 bases short, with 17 bases between. The CDR3 spans 16 residues. Germline V gene data show CDR1 as SGHNT and CDR2 as YYREEE (reference sequence). Written as DNA, the CDR3 is TGTGCCAGCAGCCGGGACGGTACAGGGTATGGAAACACCATATATTTT. Protein: CASSRDGTGYGNTIYF.

The chain combines TRBV6-5 with TRBJ2-7; 7 nucleotides align to TRBD1. J was trimmed by 2 bases and V by 2 bases; bases with no gene match: 6. The CDR3 is 15 amino acids. CDR1 and CDR2 from the germline V gene are MNHEY and SVGAGI. In DNA form, the CDR3 reads TGTGCCAGCAGTTACAGGTTGACAGGGACCTACGAGCAGTACTTC. It specifies CASSYRLTGTYEQYF.

The chain carries TRBV29-1 and TRBJ2-3, with a possible D match to TRBD1 (5 bases). The germline V and J ends were trimmed by 3 bases and 1 base, with 8 bases remaining between them. CDR1 and CDR2 (germline): SQVTM, ANQGSEA. The CDR3 totals 13 residues. The CDR3 region has the DNA TGCAGCGTTGATAGGGGCCGCACAGATACGCAGTATTTT. This encodes CSVDRGRTDTQYF.

The chain carries TRBV12-3 or TRBV12-4 and TRBJ2-5, with D tentatively TRBD2 (7 bases). V was cut by 5 bases and J by 5 bases, with 12 bases left in between. This CDR3 region has 13 residues. The CDR3 region has the DNA TGTGCCAGCAGTGTCAGGGGAGGGGAGACCCAGTACTTC. It encodes CASSVRGGETQYF.

The chain combines TRBV30 with TRBJ2-2; D is unclear. This CDR3 is built from 10 residues. The germline V gene encodes CDR1 GTSNPN and CDR2 SVGIG (reference sequence). The ends were cut back, 5 bases at V and 10 bases at J, with 8 bases in the middle. The CDR3 region has the DNA TGTGCCTGGGGAAGCGTGGAGCTGTTTTTT. This gives the protein CAWGSVELFF.

The V and J genes are TRBV27 and TRBJ2-1; possibly TRBD2 for D (6 bases). CDR3 size: 12 residues. V lost 3 bases, J lost 10 bases, and 10 bases lay in between. CDR1 MNHEY and CDR2 SMNVEV come from the germline V gene (reference sequence). The CDR3 loop is CASSLYRGEQFF. The DNA of the CDR3 is TGTGCCAGCAGTTTGTACCGGGGGGAGCAGTTCTTC.

Comments on this clone: Other DNA sequences within the sample encode an identical CDR3. In nucleotides, the CDR3 is TGCGCCAGCAGCTTGACAGGAATGAACACTGAAGCTTTCTTT. Residues: CASSLTGMNTEAFF. V and J are TRBV5-1 and TRBJ1-1, with D possibly being TRBD1 (5 bases). The germline gives CDR1 SGHRS, CDR2 YFSETQ. V was cut by 1 base and J by 0 bases, with 7 bases left in between. This CDR3 is built from 14 residues.

This chain joins TRBV7-3 and TRBJ2-5; 9 positions agree with TRBD2. The V segment lost 4 bases and the J segment 2 bases; nucleotides outside the gene matches: 5. Per the germline V gene, CDR1 is SGHTA and CDR2 is FQGTGA. This CDR3 is 15 amino acids long. The CDR3 here is CASSSLAGRQETQYF. Written as DNA, the CDR3 is TGTGCCAGCAGCTCGCTAGCGGGAAGGCAAGAGACCCAGTACTTC.

The chain is built from TRBV10-3 and TRBJ2-7; possible D gene TRBD1, 6 bases. The CDR3 spans 14 residues. Per germline, CDR1 ENHRY and CDR2 SYGVKD. Trimming took off 2 bases at V and 5 bases at J, with 13 bases between the two ends. The CDR3 is CAISEAGAGDEQYF. CDR3 DNA: TGTGCCATCAGTGAGGCAGGGGCGGGCGACGAGCAGTACTTC.

The V gene is TRBV28, the J gene TRBJ2-1, with D tentatively TRBD1 (6 bases). In germline, CDR1 is MDHEN, CDR2 SYDVKM. The CDR3 covers 20 residues. Trimming left V 3 bases short and J 0 bases short, with 24 bases between. The CDR3 here is CASSFPDRSHYRGSYNEQFF. The CDR3 DNA reads TGTGCCAGCAGTTTCCCGGACAGAAGTCATTATCGTGGCTCCTACAATGAGCAGTTCTTC.

The chain joins TRBV19 to TRBJ1-5, with 7 bases aligning to TRBD1. The CDR3 totals 15 residues. The V gene's germline CDR1 is LNHDA and CDR2 SQIVND (reference sequence). The junction had 9 bases not matched to a gene; V was cut back by 3 bases and J by 7 bases. CDR3 protein: CASSMGQWGGQPQHF. The CDR3 nucleotides are TGTGCCAGTAGTATGGGACAGTGGGGAGGACAGCCCCAGCATTTT.

The CDR3 sequence is CAWSRGLAGEPDTQYF. In DNA, the CDR3 is TGTGCCTGGAGCCGCGGCCTAGCGGGAGAACCAGATACGCAGTATTTT. The chain is built from TRBV30 and TRBJ2-3; 10 bases agree with TRBD2. Germline loops: CDR1 GTSNPN, CDR2 SVGIG (reference sequence). Losses at the gene ends were 3 bases for V and 4 bases for J; bases not matched to a gene: 10. This CDR3 comprises 16 residues. Supplemented by reference TRBV30 and TRBJ2-3, the full variable domain reads SQTIHQWPATLVQPVGSPLSLECTVEGTSNPNLYWYRQAAGRGLQLLFYSVGIGQISSEVPQNLSASRPQDRQFILSSKKLLLSDSGFYLCAWSRGLAGEPDTQYFGPGTRLTVL.

This rearrangement joins TRBV9 to TRBJ1-1; possibly TRBD1 for D (5 bases). V lost 3 bases to trimming and J lost 5 bases, with 11 bases between them. The CDR3 totals 13 residues. The germline CDR1 and CDR2 sequences are SGDLS and YYNGEE. The CDR3 reads CASSGGRGTEAFF. In DNA, the CDR3 is TGTGCCAGCAGCGGAGGGAGGGGTACTGAAGCTTTCTTT.

The DNA for the CDR3 is TGTGCCAGCAGTGAACGAGCAGAGGGCACAGATACGCAGTATTTT. Protein sequence: CASSERAEGTDTQYF. This chain links TRBV6-4 with TRBJ2-3; no reliable D call. Trimming shortened V by 3 bases and J by 1 base, and 11 bases separated the two germline ends. The length of the CDR3 is 15 residues. CDR1 MRHNA and CDR2 SNTAGT come from the germline V gene.